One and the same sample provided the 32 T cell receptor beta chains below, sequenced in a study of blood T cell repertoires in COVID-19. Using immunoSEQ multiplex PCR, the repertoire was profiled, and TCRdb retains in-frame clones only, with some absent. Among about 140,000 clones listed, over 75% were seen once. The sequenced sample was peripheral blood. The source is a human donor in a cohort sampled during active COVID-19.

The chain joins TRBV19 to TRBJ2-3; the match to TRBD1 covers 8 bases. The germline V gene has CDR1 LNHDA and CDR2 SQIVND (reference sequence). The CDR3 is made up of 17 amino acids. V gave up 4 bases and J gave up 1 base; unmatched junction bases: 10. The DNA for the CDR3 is TGTGCCAGTAGTACGCCCGACAGGGGATGGCGCACAGATACGCAGTATTTT. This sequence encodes CASSTPDRGWRTDTQYF. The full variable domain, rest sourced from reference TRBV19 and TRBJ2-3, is DGGITQSPKYLFRKEGQNVTLSCEQNLNHDAMYWYRQDPGQGLRLIYYSQIVNDFQKGDIAEGYSVSREKKESFPLTVTSAQKNPTAFYLCASSTPDRGWRTDTQYFGPGTRLTVL.

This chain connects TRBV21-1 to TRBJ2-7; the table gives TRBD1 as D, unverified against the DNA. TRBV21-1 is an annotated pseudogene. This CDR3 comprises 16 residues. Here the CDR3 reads CASSKNTVWQVYEQYF. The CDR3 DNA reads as TGTGCCAGCAGCAAAAATACGGTCTGGCAGGTCTACGAGCAGTACTTC.

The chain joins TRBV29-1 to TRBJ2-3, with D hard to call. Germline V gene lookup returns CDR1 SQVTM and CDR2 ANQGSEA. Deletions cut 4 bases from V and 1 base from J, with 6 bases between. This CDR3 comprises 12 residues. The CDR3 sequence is CSVAGGTDTQYF. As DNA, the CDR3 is TGCAGCGTTGCCGGAGGCACAGATACGCAGTATTTT.

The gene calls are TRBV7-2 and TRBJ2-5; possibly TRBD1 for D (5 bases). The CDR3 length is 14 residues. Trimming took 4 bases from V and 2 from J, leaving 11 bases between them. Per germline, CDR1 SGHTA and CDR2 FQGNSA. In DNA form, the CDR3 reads TGTGCCAGCAGCTCCCCCCCAGGGCAAGAGACCCAGTACTTC. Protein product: CASSSPPGQETQYF.

CDR3 bases: TGTGCCAGCAGAAGCCAGGGACAAGAGACCCAGTACTTC. Its protein product is CASRSQGQETQYF. The chain recombines TRBV12-3 or TRBV12-4 with TRBJ2-5; D perhaps matches TRBD1 (5 bases). CDR3 length equals 13 residues. With 6 bases removed from V and 2 bases from J, the gap between germline ends came to 10 bases.

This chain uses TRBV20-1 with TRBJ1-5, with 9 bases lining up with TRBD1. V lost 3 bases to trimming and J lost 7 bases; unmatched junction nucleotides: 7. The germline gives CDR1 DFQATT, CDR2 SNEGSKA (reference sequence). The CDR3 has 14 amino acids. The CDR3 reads CSASLGQGGQPQHF. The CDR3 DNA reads TGCAGTGCTAGTCTGGGACAGGGAGGGCAGCCCCAGCATTTT.

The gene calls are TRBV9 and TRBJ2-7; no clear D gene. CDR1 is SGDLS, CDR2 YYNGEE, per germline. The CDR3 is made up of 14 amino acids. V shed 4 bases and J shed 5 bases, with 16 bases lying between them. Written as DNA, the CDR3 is TGTGCCAGCAGCTTTAAGGTGACAACCGACGAGCAGTACTTC. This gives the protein CASSFKVTTDEQYF.

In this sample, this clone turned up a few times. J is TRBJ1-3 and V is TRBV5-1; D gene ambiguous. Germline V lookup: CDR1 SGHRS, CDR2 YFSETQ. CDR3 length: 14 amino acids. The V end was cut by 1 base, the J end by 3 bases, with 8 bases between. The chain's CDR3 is CASSLPGVGNTIYF. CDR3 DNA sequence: TGCGCCAGCAGCTTGCCCGGGGTTGGAAACACCATATATTTT. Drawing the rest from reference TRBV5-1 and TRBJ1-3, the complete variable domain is KAGVTQTPRYLIKTRGQQVTLSCSPISGHRSVSWYQQTPGQGLQFLFEYFSETQRNKGNFPGRFSGRQFSNSRSEMNVSTLELGDSALYLCASSLPGVGNTIYFGEGSWLTVV.

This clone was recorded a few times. CDR3 sequence: CASSLLGLAGQYEQYF. In DNA form, the CDR3 reads TGTGCCAGCAGCTTACTCGGACTAGCGGGACAATACGAGCAGTACTTC. This sequence joins TRBV7-8 and TRBJ2-7, with TRBD2 matching over 12 bases. The CDR3 runs 16 residues. Per germline, CDR1 SGHVS and CDR2 FQNEAQ. V trimming: 2 bases; J trimming: 4 bases; junction bases outside the gene matches: 6.

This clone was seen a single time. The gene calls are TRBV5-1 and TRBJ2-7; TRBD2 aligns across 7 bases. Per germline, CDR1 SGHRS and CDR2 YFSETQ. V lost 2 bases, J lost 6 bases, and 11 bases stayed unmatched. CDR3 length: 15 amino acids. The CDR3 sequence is CASSFLGGERREQYF. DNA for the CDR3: TGCGCCAGCAGCTTTTTGGGAGGGGAAAGGCGCGAGCAGTACTTC.

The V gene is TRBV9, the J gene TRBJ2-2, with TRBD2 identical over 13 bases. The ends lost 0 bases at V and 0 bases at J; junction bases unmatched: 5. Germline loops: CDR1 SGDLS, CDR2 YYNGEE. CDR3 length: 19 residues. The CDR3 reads CASSVGLAGGPTNTGELFF. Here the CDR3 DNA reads TGTGCCAGCAGCGTAGGACTAGCGGGAGGACCCACGAACACCGGGGAGCTGTTTTTT.

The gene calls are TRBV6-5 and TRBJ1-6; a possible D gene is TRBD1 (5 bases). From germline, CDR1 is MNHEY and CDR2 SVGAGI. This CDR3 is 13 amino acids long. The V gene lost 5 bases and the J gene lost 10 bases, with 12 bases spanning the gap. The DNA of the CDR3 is TGTGCCAGCAGTCGGGGGTTGGAATCACCCCTCCACTTT. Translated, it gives CASSRGLESPLHF.

The DNA for the CDR3 is TGTGCCAGCAGTGGTTGGAGCTCTGGAAACACCATATATTTT. This gives the protein CASSGWSSGNTIYF. The genes are TRBV25-1 and TRBJ1-3; D is undetermined. The germline CDR1 and CDR2 sequences are MGHDK and SYGVNS. This CDR3 has 14 amino acids. Trimming cost V 4 bases and J 0 bases, with 7 bases left between them.

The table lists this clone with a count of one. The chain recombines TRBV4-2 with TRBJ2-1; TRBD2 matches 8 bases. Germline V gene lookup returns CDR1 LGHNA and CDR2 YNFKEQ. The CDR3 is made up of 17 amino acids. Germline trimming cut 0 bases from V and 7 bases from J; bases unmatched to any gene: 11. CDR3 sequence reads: CASSQEGGASGWNEQFF. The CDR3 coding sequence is TGTGCCAGCAGCCAAGAAGGAGGGGCTAGCGGGTGGAATGAGCAGTTCTTC.

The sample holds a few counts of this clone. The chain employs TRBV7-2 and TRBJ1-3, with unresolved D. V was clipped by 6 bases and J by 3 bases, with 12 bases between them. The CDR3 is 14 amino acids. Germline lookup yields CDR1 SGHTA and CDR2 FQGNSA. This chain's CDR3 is CASSSGFFGNTIYF. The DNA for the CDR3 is TGTGCCAGCAGTTCCGGGTTTTTTGGAAACACCATATATTTT. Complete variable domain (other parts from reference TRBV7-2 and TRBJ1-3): GAGVSQSPSNKVTEKGKDVELRCDPISGHTALYWYRQSLGQGLEFLIYFQGNSAPDKSGLPSDRFSAERTGGSVSTLTIQRTQQEDSAVYLCASSSGFFGNTIYFGEGSWLTVV.

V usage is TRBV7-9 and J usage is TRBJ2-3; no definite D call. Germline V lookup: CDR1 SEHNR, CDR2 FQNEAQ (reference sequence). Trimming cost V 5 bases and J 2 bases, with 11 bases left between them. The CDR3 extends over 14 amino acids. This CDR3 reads CASSRQQNTDTQYF. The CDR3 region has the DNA TGTGCCAGCAGCCGCCAACAAAACACAGATACGCAGTATTTT.

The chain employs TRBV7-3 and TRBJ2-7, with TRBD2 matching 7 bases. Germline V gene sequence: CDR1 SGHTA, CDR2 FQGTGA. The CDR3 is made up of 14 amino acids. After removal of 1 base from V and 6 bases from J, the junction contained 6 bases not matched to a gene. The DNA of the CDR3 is TGTGCCAGCAGCTTAATGCGGGAGTCGGGCGAGCAGTACTTC. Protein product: CASSLMRESGEQYF.

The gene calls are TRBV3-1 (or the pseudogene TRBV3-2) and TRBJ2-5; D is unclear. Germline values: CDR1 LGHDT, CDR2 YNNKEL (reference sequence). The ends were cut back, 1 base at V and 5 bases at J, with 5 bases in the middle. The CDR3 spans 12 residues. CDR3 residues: CASSQVVETQYF. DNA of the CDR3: TGTGCCAGCAGCCAAGTAGTGGAGACCCAGTACTTC.

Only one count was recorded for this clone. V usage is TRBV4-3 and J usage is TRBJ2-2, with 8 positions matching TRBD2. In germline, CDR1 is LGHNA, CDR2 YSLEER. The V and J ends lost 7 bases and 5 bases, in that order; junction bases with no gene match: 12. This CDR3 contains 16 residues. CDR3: CASTPQAGAATGELFF. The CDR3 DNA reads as TGCGCCAGCACTCCTCAAGCGGGAGCGGCGACCGGGGAGCTGTTTTTT.

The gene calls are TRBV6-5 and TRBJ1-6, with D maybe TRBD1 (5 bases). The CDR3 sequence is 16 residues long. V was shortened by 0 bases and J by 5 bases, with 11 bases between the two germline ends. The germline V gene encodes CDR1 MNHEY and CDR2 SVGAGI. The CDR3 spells CASSYSGGWDNSPLHF. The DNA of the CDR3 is TGTGCCAGCAGTTACTCGGGGGGGTGGGATAATTCACCCCTCCACTTT.

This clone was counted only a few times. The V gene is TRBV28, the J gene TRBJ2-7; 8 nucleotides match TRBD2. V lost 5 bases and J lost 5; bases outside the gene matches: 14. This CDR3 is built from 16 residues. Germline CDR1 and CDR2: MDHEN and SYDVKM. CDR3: CASSPRGGDPRNEQYF. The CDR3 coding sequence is TGTGCCAGCAGTCCCCGGGGGGGGGACCCCAGAAACGAGCAGTACTTC.

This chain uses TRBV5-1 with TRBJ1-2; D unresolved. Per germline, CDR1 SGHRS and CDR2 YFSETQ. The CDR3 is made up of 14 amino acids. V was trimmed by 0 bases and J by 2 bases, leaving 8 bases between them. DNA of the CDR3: TGCGCCAGCAGCTTGGTCGTTTCCAACTATGGCTACACCTTC. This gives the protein CASSLVVSNYGYTF. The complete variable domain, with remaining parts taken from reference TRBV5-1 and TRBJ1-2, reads KAGVTQTPRYLIKTRGQQVTLSCSPISGHRSVSWYQQTPGQGLQFLFEYFSETQRNKGNFPGRFSGRQFSNSRSEMNVSTLELGDSALYLCASSLVVSNYGYTFGSGTRLTVV.

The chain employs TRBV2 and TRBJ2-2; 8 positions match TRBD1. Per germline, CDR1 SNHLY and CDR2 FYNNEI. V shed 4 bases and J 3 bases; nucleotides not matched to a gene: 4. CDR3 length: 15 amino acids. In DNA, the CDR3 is TGTGCCAGCAGTGTCACAGGGGGAGACACCGGGGAGCTGTTTTTT. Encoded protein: CASSVTGGDTGELFF.

The CDR3 loop reads CASSARDSLSNTGELFF. Written as DNA, the CDR3 is TGTGCCAGCTCAGCCCGGGACAGCCTTTCGAACACCGGGGAGCTGTTTTTT. The rearrangement links TRBV18 to TRBJ2-2, with TRBD1 matching 7 bases. CDR1 and CDR2 (germline): KGHSH, LQKENI. V gave up 5 bases and J gave up 0 bases; unmatched junction bases: 9. This CDR3 is 17 amino acids long.

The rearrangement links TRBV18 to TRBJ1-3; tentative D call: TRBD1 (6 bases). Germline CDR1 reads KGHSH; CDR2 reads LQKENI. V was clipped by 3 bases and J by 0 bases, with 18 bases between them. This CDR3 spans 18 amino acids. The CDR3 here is CASSPTTGPFFSGNTIYF. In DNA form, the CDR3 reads TGTGCCAGCTCACCCACCACAGGGCCCTTTTTCTCTGGAAACACCATATATTTT.

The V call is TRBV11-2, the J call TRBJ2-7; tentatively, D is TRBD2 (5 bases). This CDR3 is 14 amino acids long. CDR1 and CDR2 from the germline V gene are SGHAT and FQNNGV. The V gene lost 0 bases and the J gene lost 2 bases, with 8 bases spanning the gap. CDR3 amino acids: CASSLDRGTYEQYF. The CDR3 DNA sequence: TGTGCCAGCAGCTTAGATCGAGGGACCTACGAGCAGTACTTC.

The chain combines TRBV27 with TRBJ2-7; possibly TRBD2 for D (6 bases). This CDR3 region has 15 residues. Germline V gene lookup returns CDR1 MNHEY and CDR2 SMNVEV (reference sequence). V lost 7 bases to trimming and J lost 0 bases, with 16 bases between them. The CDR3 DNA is TGTGCCAGCACCAAAACTAGCTCGGGCTCCTACGAGCAGTACTTC. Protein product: CASTKTSSGSYEQYF.

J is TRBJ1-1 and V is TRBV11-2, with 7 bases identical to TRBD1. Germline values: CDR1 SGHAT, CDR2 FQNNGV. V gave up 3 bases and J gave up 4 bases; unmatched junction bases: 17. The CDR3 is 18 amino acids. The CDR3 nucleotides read TGTGCCAGCAGCTTCCGGAATCAAGGGGGCATTTATATCACTGAAGCTTTCTTT. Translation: CASSFRNQGGIYITEAFF.

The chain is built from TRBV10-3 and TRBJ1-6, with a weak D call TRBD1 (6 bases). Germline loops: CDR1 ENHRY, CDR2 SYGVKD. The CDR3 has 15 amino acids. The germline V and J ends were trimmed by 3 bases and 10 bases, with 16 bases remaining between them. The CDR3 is CAISDLTQGRSPLHF. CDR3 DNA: TGTGCCATCAGTGATCTGACACAGGGACGCTCACCCCTCCACTTT.

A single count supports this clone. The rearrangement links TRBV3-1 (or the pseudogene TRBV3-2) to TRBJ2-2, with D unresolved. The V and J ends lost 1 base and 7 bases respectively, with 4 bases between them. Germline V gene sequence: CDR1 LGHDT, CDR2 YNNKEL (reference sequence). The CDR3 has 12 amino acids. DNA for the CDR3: TGTGCCAGCAGCCAAGCTTTCGGGGAGCTGTTTTTT. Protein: CASSQAFGELFF.

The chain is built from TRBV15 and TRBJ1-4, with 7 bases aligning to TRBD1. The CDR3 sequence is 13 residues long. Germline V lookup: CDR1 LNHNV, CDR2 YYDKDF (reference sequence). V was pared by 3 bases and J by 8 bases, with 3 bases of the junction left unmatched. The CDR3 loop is CATSSDRAEKLFF. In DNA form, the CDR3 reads TGTGCCACCAGCAGCGACAGGGCCGAAAAACTGTTTTTT.

The CDR3 protein is CASSLTPAAGYTF. The CDR3 coding sequence is TGTGCCAGCAGCTTAACGCCCGCGGCTGGCTACACCTTC. The chain couples TRBV7-2 to TRBJ1-2, with D unclear. Germline CDR1 reads SGHTA; CDR2 reads FQGNSA. The ends were cut back, 2 bases at V and 7 bases at J, with 11 bases in the middle. CDR3 size: 13 residues.